This entry describes one T cell receptor beta chain. Its specificity is unknown. The sample belongs to a study of T cell repertoires in cytomegalovirus infection. Study information: CMV infection and matching HLA type were both indicated by public TCR beta signatures. Whole-study results and caveats: Carriers of CMV and the relevant HLA type were discriminated by public TCR beta frequency. Predominance within the ex vivo response was attributable to HLA-C-restricted CMV-specific TCR beta clonotypes.

One entry per CDR3 protein, called by TCRdb with MiXCR from the reads. This sample has about 530,000 distinct CDR3 sequences, with more than 25% found just once. Germline loops: CDR1 SQVTM, CDR2 ANQGSEA. V shed 4 bases and J shed 6 bases, with 8 bases lying between them. CDR3 size: 11 residues. The TCR was taken from a human donor in good health (CMV status not recorded). Some clones in this sample may be carry-over from other donors' samples. The chain links TRBV29-1 to TRBJ2-3, with a possible D match to TRBD1 (5 bases). Sequencing was carried out using PBMCs. The CDR3 region is CSVGQLDTQYF. Written as DNA, the CDR3 is TGCAGCGTTGGACAGCTGGATACGCAGTATTTT.